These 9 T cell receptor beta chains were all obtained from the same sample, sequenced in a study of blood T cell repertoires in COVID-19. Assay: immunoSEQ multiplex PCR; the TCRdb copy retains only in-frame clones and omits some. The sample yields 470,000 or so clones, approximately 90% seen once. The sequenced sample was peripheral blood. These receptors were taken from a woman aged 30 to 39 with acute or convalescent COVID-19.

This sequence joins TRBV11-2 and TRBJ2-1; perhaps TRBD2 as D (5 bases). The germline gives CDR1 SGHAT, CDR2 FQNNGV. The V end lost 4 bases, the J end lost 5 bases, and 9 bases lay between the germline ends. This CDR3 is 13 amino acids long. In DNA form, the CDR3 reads TGTGCCAGCAGCTCGACTATCCACAATGAGCAGTTCTTC. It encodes CASSSTIHNEQFF.

The CDR3 bases are TGCGCCAGCAGCCCCCCCCCGGAGCCACGCTCTGGGGCCAACGTCCTGACTTTC. Its protein is CASSPPPEPRSGANVLTF. The chain combines TRBV5-1 with TRBJ2-6; D is unclear. Germline V gene lookup returns CDR1 SGHRS and CDR2 YFSETQ. The V end lost 4 bases, the J end lost 0 bases, and 17 bases lay between the germline ends. This CDR3 comprises 18 residues.

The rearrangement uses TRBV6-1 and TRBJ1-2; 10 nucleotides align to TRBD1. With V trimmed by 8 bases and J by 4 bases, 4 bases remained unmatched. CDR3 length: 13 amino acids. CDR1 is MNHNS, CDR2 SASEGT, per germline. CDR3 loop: CASRDRGFYGYTF. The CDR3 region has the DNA TGTGCCAGCCGGGACAGGGGATTCTATGGCTACACCTTC.

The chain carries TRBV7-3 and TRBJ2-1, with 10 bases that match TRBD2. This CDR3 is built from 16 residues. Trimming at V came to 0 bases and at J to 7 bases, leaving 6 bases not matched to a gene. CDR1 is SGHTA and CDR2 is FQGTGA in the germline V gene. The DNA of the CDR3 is TGTGCCAGCAGCTTAACCGTAGCGGGGGGCCTGAATGAGCAGTTCTTC. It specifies CASSLTVAGGLNEQFF.

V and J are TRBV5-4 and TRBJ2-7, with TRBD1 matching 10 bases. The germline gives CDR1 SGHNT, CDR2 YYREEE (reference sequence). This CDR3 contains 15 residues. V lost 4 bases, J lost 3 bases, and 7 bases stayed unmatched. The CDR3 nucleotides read TGTGCCAGCAGCGTGGGACAGGGGAAGGACTACGAGCAGTACTTC. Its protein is CASSVGQGKDYEQYF.

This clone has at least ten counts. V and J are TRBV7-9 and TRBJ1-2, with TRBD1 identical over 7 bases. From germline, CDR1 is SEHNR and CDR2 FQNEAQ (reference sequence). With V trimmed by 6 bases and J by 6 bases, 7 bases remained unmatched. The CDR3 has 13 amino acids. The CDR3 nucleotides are TGTGCCAGCAGTTGGGGACAGCCACATGGCTACACCTTC. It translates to CASSWGQPHGYTF.

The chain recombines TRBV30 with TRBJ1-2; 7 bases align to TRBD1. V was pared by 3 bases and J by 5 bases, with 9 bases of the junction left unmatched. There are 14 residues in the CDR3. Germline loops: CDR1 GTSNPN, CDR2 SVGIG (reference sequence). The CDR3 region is CAWSADRVFYGYTF. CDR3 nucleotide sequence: TGTGCCTGGAGCGCAGACAGGGTTTTTTATGGCTACACCTTC.

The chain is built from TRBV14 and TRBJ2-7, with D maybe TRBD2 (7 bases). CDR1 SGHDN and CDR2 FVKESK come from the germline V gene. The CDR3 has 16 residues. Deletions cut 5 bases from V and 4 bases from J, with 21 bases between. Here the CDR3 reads CASSTRFGGGSYEQYF. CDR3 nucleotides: TGTGCCAGCAGCACCCGATTTGGGGGGGGCTCGTACGAGCAGTACTTC.

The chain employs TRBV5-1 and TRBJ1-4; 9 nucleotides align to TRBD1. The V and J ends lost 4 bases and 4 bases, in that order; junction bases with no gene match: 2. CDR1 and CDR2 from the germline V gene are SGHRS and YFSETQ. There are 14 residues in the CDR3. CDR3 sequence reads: CASSGTGYNEKLFF. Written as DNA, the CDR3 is TGCGCCAGCAGCGGGACAGGGTATAATGAAAAACTGTTTTTT.